This T cell receptor (beta chain) was identified during a study of shared clonotypes between healthy human individuals (dated by TCRdb to the early 2020s). The study in broad terms: Two women and a few men aged 18 to 49 years were included in the cohort. For each donor, CD4 naive and CD4 memory were each given three plates, CD8 naive was given two plates, and CD8 memory was given one plate. To increase sequencing depth and limit assay-specific biases, different laboratories used diverse techniques to prepare libraries and sequence TCR repertoires. To estimate repertoire size and how much clonotypes are shared between individuals, the study performed deep sequencing of blood TCR repertoires from five healthy adults. Between about 0.85 and 8.9 billion PBMCs per donor were obtained by leukapheresis.

CD8 naive samples were obtained by positive selection for CCR7 among CD45RO-negative cells, yielding a CD45RA+CCR7+ population from which TemRA cells were excluded. The donors were healthy, HIV-negative adults who had no recently reported acute infections or vaccinations. All donors were Caucasian adults living in Nashville, Tennessee, USA. Blood was obtained by leukapheresis, after which PBMCs were separated by Ficoll-Histopaque density gradient centrifugation and cryopreserved in liquid nitrogen vapor phase. Analytical flow cytometry was used to check the purity and quantity of each magnetically sorted T cell population. Genomic DNA was isolated from every sorted fraction and measured by UV absorbance on a Nanodrop 2000c. With respect to this clone: Its target antigen remains unknown. No much larger clone is present one base from it, and per-base qualities are unavailable.

Using the deep immunoSEQ assay, TCR CDR3 regions were amplified from genomic DNA by multiplex PCR. For each cell subset, the extracted genomic DNA was distributed evenly across all wells of several immunoSEQ 96-well plates, and each plate served as one replicate. For sorted subsets, approximately 190 ng genomic DNA, equal to tens of thousands of T cell genomes, was loaded into each replicate PCR. Purified libraries were measured with a Qubit 3.0 fluorometer, size-checked on a Bioanalyzer 2100, and measured again with the KAPA Library Quantification kit. A separate single-read 150-cycle Illumina NextSeq 550 flow cell was used to sequence each immunoSEQ 96-well plate. In the authors' own workflow: Because the immunoSEQ output held only junctional sequences and lacked quality scores, the filtering could not match the filtering applied to full-length reads. To assign V/J genes and CDR3, sequences were annotated using PyIR, a Python wrapper for IgBLAST v1.9, with IMGT germline references. Reads were removed for weak V/J assignments (E-value above 1e-6), missing CDR3, stop codons, out-of-frame junctions, or ambiguous translated residues. V3J clonotypes were defined as sequences sharing the same inferred V gene, J gene, and CDR3 amino acid sequence. The percentage overlap between two repertoires was calculated by dividing the number of shared unique clonotypes by the size of the smaller repertoire. RTK rarefaction, the Chao1 estimator, and Recon v2.1 estimates of unobserved clonotypes were used to assess repertoire richness. OLGA was used to compute generation probabilities for all TCRbeta clonotypes that the gDNA method yielded from a few donors. TCRdb holds this immuneACCESS table with in-frame rearrangements only. Some clones are missing; in checked studies, unresolved V genes explain under half, and the rest has no known cause. The DNA was the basis for D and trimming; V, J and clone size are from that table. The sample profile shows about 2.2 million clones; 80% to 95% of them were found once. 1.5% to 2% of the sample goes to the ten largest clones.

Results and caveats for the whole study, not just this receptor: Only blood was sampled, and tissue TCR repertoires likely differ from those in blood. Compared with non-shared clonotypes, the clonotypes found in all four sorted-subset donors had higher generation probabilities. Larger estimated clonotype richness was generally found for naive subsets than for memory subsets. Incomplete sequencing was indicated by rarefaction of sorted-subset datasets, despite the large sequencing depth. Sharing across several donors was observed for approximately 5% of naive CD4, 3% to 3.5% of naive CD8, over 2% of memory CD4, and around 0.4% of memory CD8 clonotypes. The small number of donors limited the genetic and exposure-history diversity represented. Pairwise subsampling indicated that sequencing depth was expected to affect the degree of clonotype sharing among donors.

Specimen: naive CD8+ T cells from PBMCs. The sample's cell subset or site label is to be understood as: CD45RA+CCR7+. This clonotype originated in a man between 18 and 35 years old in good health. Some clones in this sample may be carry-over from other donors' samples.

This receptor has the CDR3 CASSVFRSHSGNTIYF. The bases read TGTGCCAGCAGTGTATTCAGGTCCCACTCTGGAAACACCATATATTTT. The rearranged chain carries TRBV6-1 and TRBJ1-3, with the D gene call left open. The germline V gene encodes CDR1 MNHNS and CDR2 SASEGT. V is pared back by 4 bases and J by 0 bases, with 13 bases lying between the germline termini. The CDR3 contains 16 residues, cysteine and phenylalanine counted. The CDR3 DNA has 48 bases and is translated from base 1.